This TCR beta chain was captured by sequencing in a study of beta chain features in type 1 diabetes. Notes on the study in general: These data did not resolve whether HLA type affects TCRB rearrangement.

Every isolated RNA sample was fully reverse transcribed, so sequencing captured expressed TCRB transcripts. Data came from immunoSEQ multiplex PCR; TCRdb stores just in-frame clones and leaves some out. The sample has roughly 150,000 clones; more than 9.5% are singletons. This clone has more than one count but fewer than ten. What it binds is not known. CD4+ naive, central memory, regulatory and stem cell-like memory subsets were isolated by sorting on CD45RO/CCR7/CD25/CD127/CD95/CD27. Purity (above 95%) was reached by all sorted populations. V was clipped by 3 bases and J by 0 bases, with 12 bases between them. Germline V gives CDR1 ENHRY, CDR2 SYGVKD. The CDR3 consists of 15 residues.

Input material: central memory CD4+ T cells from blood. The rearrangement uses TRBV10-3 and TRBJ2-7, with D possibly matching TRBD1 (6 bases). This sequence originates from a man younger than 30 in good health. The CDR3 DNA sequence: TGTGCCATCAGTGATCAGGGGAAATACTCCTACGAGCAGTACTTC. It encodes CAISDQGKYSYEQYF.